These 32 T cell receptor beta chains were sequenced from one sample in a study of OX40 agonist ivuxolimab in advanced cancers. Receptors were amplified or captured by the immunoSEQ multiplex PCR assay. As stored in TCRdb, this immuneACCESS dataset retains in-frame rearrangements with V and J assigned. A fraction of the clones does not appear; measured against another copy, unresolved V genes explain less than half of the discrepancy, and the remainder lacks a known reason. This sample is represented by about 90,000 clones; around 85% of them were singletons. The ten largest make up approximately 1.5% of the sample. The sequencing used CD4+ or CD8+ T cells sorted from blood, collected in a trial of the OX40 agonist ivuxolimab. The receptors here all came from an adult with an advanced solid tumor such as melanoma, head and neck, liver or kidney cancer.

This clone has more than one count but fewer than ten. The chain recombines TRBV4-2 with TRBJ2-1; 13 nucleotides align to TRBD2. With V trimmed by 4 bases and J by 3 bases, 6 bases remained unmatched. The CDR3 loop spans 17 amino acids. Germline V gives CDR1 LGHNA, CDR2 YNFKEQ. The CDR3 nucleotides are TGTGCCAGCAGCCCCCGACTAGCGGGAGGCGGCTACAATGAGCAGTTCTTC. Amino acid sequence: CASSPRLAGGGYNEQFF.

The chain recombines TRBV30 with TRBJ2-2; 7 bases agree with TRBD1. This CDR3 spans 14 amino acids. From germline, CDR1 is GTSNPN and CDR2 SVGIG (reference sequence). V lost 0 bases to trimming and J lost 7 bases; unmatched junction nucleotides: 5. The CDR3 DNA sequence: TGTGCCTGGAGTGTACAGGGGACCAGCGGGGAGCTGTTTTTT. Amino acids: CAWSVQGTSGELFF.

V gene TRBV7-6 combines with J gene TRBJ2-1, with 14 nucleotides matching TRBD2. The CDR3 is 16 amino acids. Germline V gives CDR1 SGHVS, CDR2 FNYEAQ. V dropped 2 bases and J dropped 10; count of bases not matched to a gene: 7. This CDR3 reads CASSLRLAGGGREQFF. As DNA, the CDR3 is TGTGCCAGCAGCTTACGACTAGCGGGAGGGGGCCGGGAGCAGTTCTTC.

The gene calls are TRBV11-2 and TRBJ2-7; D unclear. This CDR3 region has 14 residues. Trimming pared 6 bases from V and 5 bases from J, leaving 17 bases between. Germline V gives CDR1 SGHAT, CDR2 FQNNGV. CDR3 sequence (DNA): TGTGCCAGCAGTATCAGGTTAGCCCCCCACGAGCAGTACTTC. It specifies CASSIRLAPHEQYF.

In this sample, this clone turned up once. This sequence joins TRBV29-1 and TRBJ2-2; D unresolved. Between the trimmed V and J ends, which lost 4 bases and 4 bases, there was a span of 10 bases. Germline CDR1 reads SQVTM; CDR2 reads ANQGSEA. There are 13 residues in the CDR3. The CDR3 DNA follows: TGCAGCGTTGGGATACGGAGCACCGGGGAGCTGTTTTTT. Translating gives CSVGIRSTGELFF.

The gene calls are TRBV29-1 and TRBJ2-2, with D tentatively TRBD1 or TRBD2 (5 bases each). The germline V and J ends were trimmed by 6 bases and 1 base, with 15 bases remaining between them. There are 15 residues in the CDR3. Germline V gene lookup returns CDR1 SQVTM and CDR2 ANQGSEA. In nucleotides, the CDR3 is TGCAGCGTACGAGAGGGGTCAGTGAACACCGGGGAGCTGTTTTTT. Protein sequence: CSVREGSVNTGELFF.

This chain connects TRBV7-2 to TRBJ2-5; TRBD2 aligns across 9 bases. V lost 1 base to trimming and J lost 4 bases; unmatched junction nucleotides: 4. Germline V gene sequence: CDR1 SGHTA, CDR2 FQGNSA. CDR3 size: 15 residues. The CDR3 coding sequence is TGTGCCAGCAGCTTAGGGGCTAGCGGGATAGAGACCCAGTACTTC. As protein: CASSLGASGIETQYF.

The chain has TRBV11-1 and TRBJ2-2; D gene ambiguous. Trimming left V 5 bases short and J 7 bases short, with 11 bases between. Germline V gene sequence: CDR1 SGHAT, CDR2 FQDESV (reference sequence). The CDR3 totals 13 residues. Written as DNA, the CDR3 is TGTGCCAGCAGCCCCCTAAGAGTCGGGGAGCTGTTTTTT. Amino acid sequence: CASSPLRVGELFF.

The rearrangement links TRBV5-6 to TRBJ1-6, with 8 nucleotides matching TRBD1. The CDR3 totals 15 residues. The junction had 11 bases not matched to a gene; V was cut back by 4 bases and J by 11 bases. Germline values: CDR1 SGHDT, CDR2 YYEEEE. The CDR3 coding sequence is TGTGCCAGCAGCCCTAGGGCAGGGGGCAGAACACCCCTCCACTTT. Its translation is CASSPRAGGRTPLHF.

V usage is TRBV30 and J usage is TRBJ2-7; TRBD2 is a possible D gene (7 bases). There are 12 residues in the CDR3. With 7 bases removed from V and 6 bases from J, the gap between germline ends came to 16 bases. In germline, CDR1 is GTSNPN, CDR2 SVGIG (reference sequence). CDR3 in amino acids: CAFRGGGGEQYF. In nucleotides, the CDR3 is TGTGCCTTTCGAGGGGGGGGCGGCGAGCAGTACTTC.

The chain employs TRBV5-6 and TRBJ2-5; TRBD1 might be the D (5 bases). Trimming cost V 0 bases and J 7 bases, with 13 bases left between them. The V gene's germline CDR1 is SGHDT and CDR2 YYEEEE. This CDR3 comprises 14 residues. This CDR3 is CASSLVEGAGTQYF. CDR3 nucleotide sequence: TGTGCCAGCAGCTTGGTCGAAGGGGCCGGGACCCAGTACTTC.

In this sample, this clone turned up many times. This chain links TRBV6-1 with TRBJ1-3; TRBD1 agrees at 7 bases. Germline CDR1 reads MNHNS; CDR2 reads SASEGT. Trimming at V came to 4 bases and at J to 1 base, leaving 4 bases not matched to a gene. The CDR3 is 15 residues long. The chain's CDR3 is CASSGQGGSGNTIYF. CDR3 DNA: TGTGCCAGCAGTGGACAGGGAGGGTCTGGAAACACCATATATTTT.

CDR3 sequence (DNA): TGTGCCAGCAGCTTAGAATCCGTGGATCAGCCCCAGCATTTT. It codes for CASSLESVDQPQHF. The chain couples TRBV7-3 to TRBJ1-5; no firm D call. The V end was cut by 2 bases, the J end by 5 bases, with 10 bases between. The CDR3 has 14 amino acids. Germline loops: CDR1 SGHTA, CDR2 FQGTGA.

The chain recombines TRBV7-8 with TRBJ2-1, with a possible D match to TRBD1 (6 bases). Per the germline V gene, CDR1 is SGHVS and CDR2 is FQNEAQ. The CDR3 spans 14 residues. V was clipped by 2 bases and J by 4 bases, with 9 bases between them. The CDR3 bases are TGTGCCAGCAGCTTACCAGGGGAGTACAATGAGCAGTTCTTC. Its translation is CASSLPGEYNEQFF. Full variable domain (rest looked up from reference TRBV7-8 and TRBJ2-1): GAGVSQSPRYKVAKRGQDVALRCDPISGHVSLFWYQQALGQGPEFLTYFQNEAQLDKSGLPSDRFFAERPEGSVSTLKIQRTQQEDSAVYLCASSLPGEYNEQFFGPGTRLTVL.

This chain joins TRBV10-3 and TRBJ2-5; TRBD1 matches 7 bases. The germline gives CDR1 ENHRY, CDR2 SYGVKD. Unmatched junction bases numbered 1, after V lost 0 bases and J lost 3 bases. The CDR3 extends over 14 amino acids. CDR3 DNA sequence: TGTGCCATCAGTGAGTCGGGACAGAAAGAGACCCAGTACTTC. Protein product: CAISESGQKETQYF.

This clone was seen once. The V and J genes are TRBV18 and TRBJ1-4, with D perhaps matching TRBD1 (6 bases). CDR1 is KGHSH and CDR2 is LQKENI in the germline V gene. This CDR3 comprises 15 residues. V dropped 5 bases and J dropped 3 bases, with 13 bases sitting between them. The CDR3 DNA reads TGTGCCAGCTCATTTCGACAGGAGGCTAATGAAAAACTGTTTTTT. Translation gives CASSFRQEANEKLFF.

The rearrangement links TRBV2 to TRBJ2-3; D call uncertain. V was trimmed by 2 bases and J by 2 bases, leaving 8 bases between them. This CDR3 has 14 amino acids. The germline gives CDR1 SNHLY, CDR2 FYNNEI. The CDR3 region has the DNA TGTGCCAGCAGTGAAAGGTGGAACACAGATACGCAGTATTTT. It yields the protein CASSERWNTDTQYF.

This rearrangement joins TRBV13 to TRBJ1-2; tentatively, D is TRBD1 (5 bases). The germline V gene has CDR1 PRHDT and CDR2 FYEKMQ (reference sequence). With 3 bases removed from V and 0 bases from J, the gap between germline ends came to 17 bases. The CDR3 loop spans 17 amino acids. As DNA, the CDR3 is TGTGCCAGCAGCTTCGGGGGAAGGATCGAGGCTAACTATGGCTACACCTTC. This sequence encodes CASSFGGRIEANYGYTF.

The J gene is TRBJ2-5, the V gene TRBV25-1, with D perhaps matching TRBD2 (5 bases). Deletions cut 5 bases from V and 5 bases from J, with 15 bases between. Germline V CDR1 and CDR2: MGHDK, SYGVNS. The CDR3 spans 14 residues. The CDR3 nucleotides are TGTGCCAGCAGTATAATGGACTCGAGGGAGACCCAGTACTTC. Amino acids: CASSIMDSRETQYF. Full variable domain (missing parts from reference TRBV25-1 and TRBJ2-5): EADIYQTPRYLVIGTGKKITLECSQTMGHDKMYWYQQDPGMELHLIHYSYGVNSTEKGDLSSESTVSRIRTEHFPLTLESARPSHTSQYLCASSIMDSRETQYFGPGTRLLVL.

The genes are TRBV14 and TRBJ2-1, with D possibly TRBD2 on 6 matching bases. This CDR3 has 13 residues. Trimming removed 3 bases at V and 9 bases at J, with 12 bases between. The V gene's germline CDR1 is SGHDN and CDR2 FVKESK. The CDR3 loop reads CASSQVRESEQFF. As DNA, the CDR3 is TGTGCCAGCAGCCAGGTACGGGAGTCTGAGCAGTTCTTC.

J is TRBJ1-5 and V is TRBV4-1; no firm D call. The CDR3 totals 14 residues. The germline CDR1 and CDR2 sequences are MGHRA and YSYEKL. The ends were cut back, 4 bases at V and 3 bases at J, with 10 bases in the middle. This CDR3 reads CASSPLGNNQPQHF. The CDR3, as DNA: TGCGCCAGCAGCCCCCTGGGGAACAATCAGCCCCAGCATTTT.

This chain links TRBV6-4 with TRBJ2-3; D uncertain. This CDR3 has 13 amino acids. Germline CDR1 is MRHNA and CDR2 is SNTAGT. The ends were cut back, 5 bases at V and 8 bases at J, with 14 bases in the middle. CDR3 in amino acids: CASSPARSSTQYF. CDR3 in DNA: TGTGCCAGCAGTCCGGCTAGATCGAGTACGCAGTATTTT.

The chain has TRBV28 and TRBJ1-5; TRBD1 matches 7 bases. CDR3 length equals 14 residues. V lost 5 bases to trimming and J lost 8 bases; unmatched junction nucleotides: 9. The germline gives CDR1 MDHEN, CDR2 SYDVKM. For the CDR3, the DNA is TGTGCCAGCAGTGAGGGCAGGGGGAGGGAGCCCCAGCATTTT. Protein sequence: CASSEGRGREPQHF.

V is TRBV2 and J is TRBJ2-5; either TRBD1 or TRBD2 may fit D (5 bases each). This CDR3 has 14 amino acids. Trimming stripped 5 bases from V and 2 bases from J, with 12 bases between. Germline CDR1 reads SNHLY; CDR2 reads FYNNEI. The chain's CDR3 is CASSTRDVQETQYF. CDR3 coding DNA: TGTGCCAGCAGTACTCGGGACGTACAAGAGACCCAGTACTTC. Supplemented by reference TRBV2 and TRBJ2-5, the full variable domain reads EPEVTQTPSHQVTQMGQEVILRCVPISNHLYFYWYRQILGQKVEFLVSFYNNEISEKSEIFDDQFSVERPDGSNFTLKIRSTKLEDSAMYFCASSTRDVQETQYFGPGTRLLVL.

The rearrangement joins TRBV6-1 to TRBJ2-1; weak D call: TRBD2 (5 bases). With 3 bases removed from V and 3 bases from J, the gap between germline ends came to 18 bases. CDR1 and CDR2 (germline): MNHNS, SASEGT. This CDR3 comprises 17 residues. CDR3 region: CASSDYLVGIGYNEQFF. The CDR3 DNA follows: TGTGCCAGCAGTGATTATTTAGTCGGGATCGGCTACAATGAGCAGTTCTTC.

The gene calls are TRBV7-9 and TRBJ2-2, with a weak D call TRBD2 (7 bases). CDR1 and CDR2 from the germline V gene are SEHNR and FQNEAQ (reference sequence). With 2 bases removed from V and 4 bases from J, the gap between germline ends came to 14 bases. The length of the CDR3 is 16 residues. CDR3 loop: CASSLWGGESTGELFF. The CDR3, as DNA: TGTGCCAGCAGCTTATGGGGGGGCGAGAGCACCGGGGAGCTGTTTTTT.

V and J are TRBV28 and TRBJ1-1, with TRBD1 matching over 8 bases. V lost 5 bases, J lost 0 bases, and 2 bases stayed unmatched. This CDR3 spans 14 amino acids. Germline V gives CDR1 MDHEN, CDR2 SYDVKM. The CDR3 is CASSPQGVNTEAFF. CDR3 in DNA: TGTGCCAGCAGTCCACAGGGGGTGAACACTGAAGCTTTCTTT.

The chain employs TRBV5-1 and TRBJ2-5, with a weak D call TRBD1 (6 bases). The CDR3 is made up of 12 amino acids. V was trimmed by 5 bases and J by 2 bases, leaving 7 bases between them. Germline V gives CDR1 SGHRS, CDR2 YFSETQ. The CDR3 protein is CASRTGQETQYF. The CDR3 DNA is TGCGCCAGCAGGACAGGACAAGAGACCCAGTACTTC.

The CDR3 nucleotides read TGTGCCAGCAGTGGACCGACCCTGGATACGCAGTATTTT. Protein sequence: CASSGPTLDTQYF. This chain uses TRBV2 with TRBJ2-3, with D unresolved. The CDR3 loop spans 13 amino acids. Deletions cut 4 bases from V and 6 bases from J, with 11 bases between. Germline V gives CDR1 SNHLY, CDR2 FYNNEI. Looking up the rest from reference TRBV2 and TRBJ2-3 gives the full variable domain: EPEVTQTPSHQVTQMGQEVILRCVPISNHLYFYWYRQILGQKVEFLVSFYNNEISEKSEIFDDQFSVERPDGSNFTLKIRSTKLEDSAMYFCASSGPTLDTQYFGPGTRLTVL.

The chain recombines TRBV6-5 with TRBJ2-7; TRBD1 or TRBD2 may be the D gene (5 bases each). The germline V gene has CDR1 MNHEY and CDR2 SVGAGI. V dropped 5 bases and J dropped 0 bases, with 11 bases sitting between them. The CDR3 spans 14 residues. The CDR3 here is CASSNQRGSYEQYF. CDR3 DNA: TGTGCCAGCAGTAACCAGAGGGGCTCCTACGAGCAGTACTTC.

The chain links TRBV6-1 to TRBJ2-2; D gene uncertain. CDR1 is MNHNS and CDR2 is SASEGT in the germline V gene. The V and J ends lost 5 bases and 3 bases respectively, with 10 bases between them. The CDR3 has 14 residues. The CDR3 protein is CASSSGFDTGELFF. The CDR3 DNA reads TGTGCCAGCAGTTCGGGCTTCGACACCGGGGAGCTGTTTTTT.

The chain uses TRBV6-4 and TRBJ2-2; D not resolved. The V end lost 4 bases, the J end lost 7 bases, and 4 bases lay between the germline ends. The CDR3 runs 11 residues. Germline V gene lookup returns CDR1 MRHNA and CDR2 SNTAGT. The CDR3 spells CASSVVGELFF. The CDR3 DNA is TGTGCCAGCAGTGTGGTCGGGGAGCTGTTTTTT.